The 22 T cell receptor beta chains below were found in one sample sequenced in a study of cytomegalovirus exposure and HLA in healthy donors listed by TCRdb under 2017. Libraries were made using the immunoSEQ multiplex PCR assay. A mixture of 60 forward primers for TCR Vbeta segments and 13 reverse primers for TCR Jbeta segments was used in the multiplex PCR. TCRdb carries this immuneACCESS record with in-frame sequences only. Its versions omit some clonotypes, under half of them owing to an unresolved V gene in the studies checked, with the rest unexplained. For this sample there are roughly 120,000 clones; approximately 80% appear just once. The ten largest clones represent 4.5% to 5% of the sample. Sequenced material: PBMCs. These receptors originate from a man over 45 in good health and CMV-seropositive.

V is TRBV25-1 and J is TRBJ1-3; the match to TRBD1 covers 8 bases. This CDR3 region has 11 residues. Per germline, CDR1 MGHDK and CDR2 SYGVNS. V trimming: 5 bases; J trimming: 11 bases; junction bases outside the gene matches: 2. The CDR3 reads CASSLTGAIYF. In DNA, the CDR3 is TGTGCCAGCAGTTTGACAGGGGCCATATATTTT.

The CDR3 region has the DNA TGTGCCAGCAGCGGGCAGCTGAACACTGAAGCTTTCTTT. Translated, it gives CASSGQLNTEAFF. The chain employs TRBV14 and TRBJ1-1; D ambiguous. Germline V gives CDR1 SGHDN, CDR2 FVKESK. V was pared by 5 bases and J by 0 bases, with 7 bases between. The CDR3 runs to 13 residues.

This clone was seen a single time. The V gene is TRBV9, the J gene TRBJ1-3; D remains unclear. The CDR3 extends over 12 amino acids. The V gene's germline CDR1 is SGDLS and CDR2 YYNGEE. The germline V and J ends were trimmed by 6 bases and 1 base, with 5 bases remaining between them. CDR3 loop: CASTRSGNTIYF. CDR3 coding DNA: TGTGCCAGCACCAGGTCTGGAAACACCATATATTTT.

This chain joins TRBV19 and TRBJ1-5; D is uncertain. There are 13 residues in the CDR3. Trimming removed 7 bases from V and 4 bases from J, with 11 bases in between. Germline V gene sequence: CDR1 LNHDA, CDR2 SQIVND (reference sequence). Written as DNA, the CDR3 is TGTGCCAGTACCGGAACGGGTAATCAGCCCCAGCATTTT. It is translated as CASTGTGNQPQHF.

This clone was seen a handful of times. The chain joins TRBV5-6 to TRBJ1-1; TRBD1 is a possible D gene (5 bases). Deletions cut 0 bases from V and 5 bases from J, with 11 bases between. Germline CDR1 SGHDT, CDR2 YYEEEE. CDR3 size: 14 residues. CDR3 nucleotides: TGTGCCAGCAGCTTGGAACGGGGGGAAACTGAAGCTTTCTTT. It yields the protein CASSLERGETEAFF.

The chain links TRBV19 to TRBJ1-1; D uncertain. Trimming removed 7 bases from V and 4 bases from J, with 22 bases in between. CDR1 and CDR2 (germline): LNHDA, SQIVND (reference sequence). This CDR3 region has 16 residues. DNA of the CDR3: TGTGCCAGTACCCCCAGGAACTGGGCCGACGCCACTGAAGCTTTCTTT. As protein: CASTPRNWADATEAFF.

The rearrangement links TRBV5-8 to TRBJ1-4, with 9 positions matching TRBD1. Per the germline V gene, CDR1 is SGHTS and CDR2 is YDEGEE. V lost 1 base to trimming and J lost 8 bases; unmatched junction nucleotides: 6. The CDR3 totals 15 residues. CDR3 residues: CASSLFGTGKEKLFF. CDR3 nucleotide sequence: TGTGCCAGCAGCTTGTTTGGGACAGGGAAAGAAAAACTGTTTTTT.

Worth noting for this clone: One end of the junction fails to match germline, which may point to a read error. This chain connects TRBV5-4 to TRBJ1-1; TRBD1 might be the D (5 bases). From germline, CDR1 is SGHNT and CDR2 YYREEE (reference sequence). There are 16 residues in the CDR3. For the CDR3, the DNA is TGTGCCAGCAGCTTCGATCTAATGGGGGGGAACACTGTAGCTTTCTTT. Encoded protein: CASSFDLMGGNTVAFF.

This clone appeared a single time. The V and J genes are TRBV4-2 and TRBJ2-7; 7 bases line up with TRBD2. V trimming: 0 bases; J trimming: 5 bases; junction bases outside the gene matches: 7. This CDR3 has 15 residues. Germline CDR1 and CDR2: LGHNA and YNFKEQ. The CDR3 spells CASSQDGGRANEQYF. In nucleotides, the CDR3 is TGTGCCAGCAGCCAAGACGGTGGGAGGGCAAACGAGCAGTACTTC.

The chain combines TRBV21-1 with TRBJ2-2; the D call of TRBD2 is as the table states it, not checked on the DNA. TRBV21-1 is described as a pseudogene. There are 15 residues in the CDR3. CDR3 loop: CASRGLAENTGELFF. CDR3 in DNA: TGTGCCAGCCGGGGACTAGCGGAGAACACCGGGGAGCTGTTTTTT.

Written as DNA, the CDR3 is TGTGCCAGCAGCCAAAAGGGGGGTGTAGGACAGGTCATCTACAATGAGCAGTTCTTC. Its protein is CASSQKGGVGQVIYNEQFF. V usage is TRBV14 and J usage is TRBJ2-1; TRBD1 might be the D (7 bases). CDR3 size: 19 residues. The V end was cut by 2 bases, the J end by 3 bases, with 23 bases between. CDR1 is SGHDN, CDR2 FVKESK, per germline.

DNA for the CDR3: TGCAGCGTTGCAGTCTTACCAGATACGCAGTATTTT. Protein product: CSVAVLPDTQYF. V gene TRBV29-1 combines with J gene TRBJ2-3; D gene unclear. Trimming shortened V by 4 bases and J by 4 bases, and 9 bases separated the two germline ends. Germline CDR1 reads SQVTM; CDR2 reads ANQGSEA. This CDR3 contains 12 residues.

The chain joins TRBV29-1 to TRBJ2-1; TRBD2 matches 8 bases. The V gene end was trimmed by 7 bases and the J gene end by 8 bases; junction bases not matched to a gene: 13. Germline CDR1 and CDR2: SQVTM and ANQGSEA. The CDR3 has 14 amino acids. CDR3 coding DNA: TGCAGCGGGGGGACTAGGGGAGGGAGGGATGAGCAGTTCTTC. Protein: CSGGTRGGRDEQFF.

V and J are TRBV5-1 and TRBJ1-4; a possible D gene is TRBD1 (5 bases). Germline CDR1 SGHRS, CDR2 YFSETQ. CDR3 size: 10 residues. The germline V and J ends were trimmed by 8 bases and 7 bases, with 6 bases remaining between them. In nucleotides, the CDR3 is TGCGCCAGGGGGGGTGAAAAACTGTTTTTT. As protein: CARGGEKLFF. The whole variable domain, remainder taken from reference TRBV5-1 and TRBJ1-4, is KAGVTQTPRYLIKTRGQQVTLSCSPISGHRSVSWYQQTPGQGLQFLFEYFSETQRNKGNFPGRFSGRQFSNSRSEMNVSTLELGDSALYLCARGGEKLFFGSGTQLSVL.

The gene calls are TRBV6-5 and TRBJ1-1; the D gene is possibly TRBD1 (6 bases). Trimming removed 4 bases from V and 1 base from J, with 10 bases in between. From germline, CDR1 is MNHEY and CDR2 SVGAGI. CDR3 length equals 14 residues. CDR3 region: CASSSPDRNTEAFF. The CDR3 DNA sequence: TGTGCCAGCAGTTCTCCGGACAGGAACACTGAAGCTTTCTTT.

The chain couples TRBV30 to TRBJ2-2, with D perhaps TRBD2 (6 bases). Per germline, CDR1 GTSNPN and CDR2 SVGIG (reference sequence). The V end lost 1 base, the J end lost 3 bases, and 12 bases lay between the germline ends. This CDR3 has 15 amino acids. The CDR3 region has the DNA TGTGCCTGGAGTGAGTGGGGGGTCGACACCGGGGAGCTGTTTTTT. Its protein is CAWSEWGVDTGELFF.

This chain uses TRBV7-6 with TRBJ1-5, with D possibly TRBD1 on 6 matching bases. Trimming removed 6 bases from V and 2 bases from J, with 8 bases in between. CDR1 SGHVS and CDR2 FNYEAQ come from the germline V gene. The CDR3 sequence is 13 residues long. Here the CDR3 DNA reads TGTGCCAGCAGTTCAGGGGGCAATCAGCCCCAGCATTTT. Protein: CASSSGGNQPQHF. Full variable domain (missing parts from reference TRBV7-6 and TRBJ1-5): GAGVSQSPRYKVTKRGQDVALRCDPISGHVSLYWYRQALGQGPEFLTYFNYEAQQDKSGLPNDRFSAERPEGSISTLTIQRTEQRDSAMYRCASSSGGNQPQHFGDGTRLSIL.

V gene TRBV9 combines with J gene TRBJ2-2; 10 bases align to TRBD2. The CDR3 loop spans 17 amino acids. Germline CDR1 is SGDLS and CDR2 is YYNGEE. The V gene end was trimmed by 2 bases and the J gene end by 5 bases; junction bases not matched to a gene: 9. CDR3 protein: CASSVLAGGRYTGELFF. The CDR3 coding sequence is TGTGCCAGCAGCGTGTTAGCGGGAGGAAGATATACCGGGGAGCTGTTTTTT.

This rearrangement joins TRBV18 to TRBJ2-1; 14 bases line up with TRBD2. The germline CDR1 and CDR2 sequences are KGHSH and LQKENI. The CDR3 sequence is 16 residues long. V lost 0 bases to trimming and J lost 10 bases; unmatched junction nucleotides: 5. The CDR3 spells CASSPPGLAGVGEQFF. The CDR3 DNA is TGTGCCAGCTCACCACCGGGACTAGCGGGAGTGGGGGAGCAGTTCTTC.

V and J are TRBV2 and TRBJ2-7, with 8 bases that match TRBD2. The ends lost 10 bases at V and 6 bases at J; junction bases unmatched: 14. The germline V gene has CDR1 SNHLY and CDR2 FYNNEI. This CDR3 has 14 residues. The CDR3 DNA reads as TGTGCCATCCGACCGGGACTAGAATTCCGCGAGCAGTACTTC. This translates into CAIRPGLEFREQYF.

This clone was seen only a few times. Here the CDR3 reads CASSSINEQFF. The CDR3 DNA follows: TGCGCCAGCAGCTCTATCAATGAGCAGTTCTTC. The gene calls are TRBV5-1 and TRBJ2-1; D is unclear. Germline CDR1 and CDR2: SGHRS and YFSETQ. This CDR3 is 11 amino acids long. The V gene lost 3 bases and the J gene lost 6 bases, with 4 bases spanning the gap.

The rearrangement uses TRBV11-2 and TRBJ1-3, with a possible D match to TRBD1 (5 bases). The germline V and J ends were trimmed by 0 bases and 0 bases, with 6 bases remaining between them. The CDR3 has 15 residues. Germline V gene lookup returns CDR1 SGHAT and CDR2 FQNNGV. CDR3 in DNA: TGTGCCAGCAGCTTAGACGACAGCTCTGGAAACACCATATATTTT. Translating gives CASSLDDSSGNTIYF. The complete variable domain, with remaining parts taken from reference TRBV11-2 and TRBJ1-3, reads EAGVAQSPRYKIIEKRQSVAFWCNPISGHATLYWYQQILGQGPKLLIQFQNNGVVDDSQLPKDRFSAERLKGVDSTLKIQPAKLEDSAVYLCASSLDDSSGNTIYFGEGSWLTVV.